The source of this TCR beta chain is a study of long-term antiretroviral therapy in people with HIV. Trimming removed 2 bases at V and 4 bases at J, with 9 bases between. The germline V gene has CDR1 SGHRS and CDR2 YFSETQ. The CDR3 runs 13 residues. The authors ran the immunoSEQ assay, v3.0, at survey level. The method was immunoSEQ multiplex PCR; TCRdb's version includes in-frame clones alone and lacks a portion of them. The sample has roughly 33,000 clones; around 80% are singletons. Source: unsorted PBMCs, taken 3.1 years after starting antiretroviral therapy. This TCR came from a woman in her 50s with HIV. The V call is TRBV5-1, the J call TRBJ1-2, with D possibly being TRBD1 (5 bases). In nucleotides, the CDR3 is TGCGCCAGCAGCTTACAGGAGACCTATGGCTACACCTTC. This translates into CASSLQETYGYTF.